Following are 29 T cell receptor beta chains from one sample sequenced in a study of cytomegalovirus exposure and HLA in healthy donors. With 60 Vbeta and 13 Jbeta primers, the PCR was carried out. The table came from immunoSEQ multiplex PCR; TCRdb's copy has only in-frame clones and leaves some out. The sample table sets out 40,000 to 45,000 clones. Source material: PBMCs. The receptors stem from a man aged 25-45 years in good health and CMV-seronegative.

Concerning this clone itself: A junction end diverges from the germline sequence, so it may reflect a read error. The rearrangement links TRBV7-9 to TRBJ1-3, with 8 bases aligning to TRBD1. This CDR3 region has 16 residues. Looked up from germline, CDR1 is SEHNR and CDR2 is FQNEAQ (reference sequence). CDR3 nucleotide sequence: TGTGCCAGCAGCTCTTCAGGACAGGGCCGAACAAACAACATATATTTT. This codes for CASSSSGQGRTNNIYF.

Concerning this clone itself: In the same sample, other DNA sequences code for this CDR3. For the CDR3, the DNA is TGTGCCAGCTCGCCCCCGGGACAAAGTTATAATTCACCCCTCCACTTT. Amino acids: CASSPPGQSYNSPLHF. The rearrangement joins TRBV18 to TRBJ1-6; maybe TRBD1 (6 bases). CDR1 and CDR2 (germline): KGHSH, LQKENI. This CDR3 is 16 amino acids long. Trimming pared 6 bases from V and 4 bases from J, leaving 16 bases between.

The CDR3 reads CASSQGSGSGGGETQYF. The CDR3 nucleotides read TGTGCCAGCAGCCAAGGAAGTGGTAGCGGGGGTGGAGAGACCCAGTACTTC. The V call is TRBV4-2, the J call TRBJ2-5; 9 bases fit TRBD2. Unmatched junction bases numbered 10, after V lost 1 base and J lost 4 bases. Germline CDR1 is LGHNA and CDR2 is YNFKEQ. The CDR3 sequence is 17 residues long.

The chain couples TRBV2 to TRBJ2-2; D is perhaps TRBD1 (6 bases). V lost 10 bases and J lost 2, with 14 bases in between. In germline, CDR1 is SNHLY, CDR2 FYNNEI. This CDR3 region has 14 residues. The CDR3 is CATTQGRNTGELFF. Here the CDR3 DNA reads TGTGCCACCACTCAGGGGCGCAACACCGGGGAGCTGTTTTTT.

V gene TRBV19 combines with J gene TRBJ1-4; D is perhaps TRBD1 (6 bases). This CDR3 region has 14 residues. Trimming took 9 bases from V and 4 from J, leaving 15 bases between them. Germline CDR1 is LNHDA and CDR2 is SQIVND (reference sequence). The CDR3 region is CASTLDRGNEKLFF. CDR3 nucleotide sequence: TGTGCCAGCACATTGGACAGAGGTAATGAAAAACTGTTTTTT.

As regards this clone: Germline is not matched at one junction end, which may reflect a read error. This chain joins TRBV5-1 and TRBJ2-7, with 11 bases lining up with TRBD2. Germline values: CDR1 SGHRS, CDR2 YFSETQ. The CDR3 runs 16 residues. CDR3 residues: CASSVVATSGTGEQSF. For the CDR3, the DNA is TGCGCCAGCAGCGTGGTGGCGACTAGCGGGACGGGCGAGCAGTCCTTC.

CDR3 coding DNA: TGTGCCAGCAGTGAAGTGGGGGGTAATGAAAAACTGTTTTTT. The encoded protein is CASSEVGGNEKLFF. The chain joins TRBV25-1 to TRBJ1-4; tentative D call: TRBD1 (5 bases). V lost 2 bases, J lost 4 bases, and 8 bases lay in between. The CDR3 covers 14 residues. Germline CDR1 and CDR2: MGHDK and SYGVNS.

The chain links TRBV15 to TRBJ1-5, with 10 positions matching TRBD1. V was pared by 3 bases and J by 3 bases, with 5 bases of the junction left unmatched. The CDR3 is 16 residues long. Germline V gene lookup returns CDR1 LNHNV and CDR2 YYDKDF (reference sequence). The CDR3 here is CATSRTTGGFNQPQHF. In DNA, the CDR3 is TGTGCCACCAGCAGGACGACAGGGGGCTTCAATCAGCCCCAGCATTTT.

Turning to this clone: The germline gene is not matched at one end of the junction; a read error may be the cause. The chain combines TRBV6-5 with TRBJ2-7; 10 bases match TRBD1. Germline V gene lookup returns CDR1 MNHEY and CDR2 SVGAGI. This CDR3 contains 14 residues. The CDR3 nucleotides read TGTGCCAACAGTCTAGACAGGGGGCGCTACGAGCAGTACTTC. This encodes CANSLDRGRYEQYF.

The chain employs TRBV5-8 and TRBJ1-5; the D gene is possibly TRBD1 (6 bases). Trimming removed 5 bases at V and 1 base at J, with 13 bases between. Germline V gene data show CDR1 as SGHTS and CDR2 as YDEGEE. This CDR3 is built from 15 residues. The CDR3 sequence: CASSHRVRSNQPQHF. The DNA of the CDR3 is TGTGCCAGCAGTCACAGGGTTCGCAGCAATCAGCCCCAGCATTTT.

The CDR3 protein is CASSLKTGETQYF. The DNA for the CDR3 is TGTGCCTCTTCCCTTAAGACAGGGGAGACCCAGTACTTC. V usage is TRBV30 and J usage is TRBJ2-5, with 7 nucleotides matching TRBD1. The CDR3 is made up of 13 amino acids. J gave up 5 bases and V 7 bases, and 10 bases lay outside the gene matches. Looked up from germline, CDR1 is GTSNPN and CDR2 is SVGIG (reference sequence).

The CDR3 region is CASSITAGKGEQYF. The CDR3 region has the DNA TGTGCCAGTAGTATTACCGCAGGGAAGGGCGAGCAGTACTTC. The genes are TRBV19 and TRBJ2-7, with a tentative D call TRBD1 (5 bases). CDR3 length equals 14 residues. Germline V gives CDR1 LNHDA, CDR2 SQIVND (reference sequence). Trimming took off 3 bases at V and 6 bases at J, with 15 bases between the two ends.

The chain combines TRBV19 with TRBJ2-7, with TRBD1 matching over 9 bases. Trimming at V came to 5 bases and at J to 3 bases, leaving 8 bases not matched to a gene. Germline V lookup: CDR1 LNHDA, CDR2 SQIVND (reference sequence). The CDR3 runs 15 residues. The CDR3: CASSGPGQGFYEQYF. The CDR3, as DNA: TGTGCCAGTAGTGGGCCGGGACAGGGTTTCTACGAGCAGTACTTC.

The genes are TRBV15 and TRBJ2-1; tentative D call: TRBD1 (5 bases). Germline values: CDR1 LNHNV, CDR2 YYDKDF (reference sequence). The CDR3 is 17 amino acids. The V end was cut by 3 bases, the J end by 0 bases, with 15 bases between. DNA for the CDR3: TGTGCCACCAGCAGGGCCGTCGACAGAAGCTCCTACAATGAGCAGTTCTTC. As protein: CATSRAVDRSSYNEQFF.

The chain has TRBV11-2 and TRBJ2-2; possible D gene TRBD2, 7 bases. The germline V and J ends were trimmed by 8 bases and 5 bases, with 24 bases remaining between them. Per the germline V gene, CDR1 is SGHAT and CDR2 is FQNNGV. This CDR3 has 17 amino acids. CDR3 nucleotides: TGTGCCAGCTACGGGGGATGGGGGGGCCCCTGGACCGGGGAGCTGTTTTTT. Encoded protein: CASYGGWGGPWTGELFF.

The V and J genes are TRBV10-3 and TRBJ2-1, with 8 bases identical to TRBD2. CDR3 size: 16 residues. Germline V gene data show CDR1 as ENHRY and CDR2 as SYGVKD. The ends lost 2 bases at V and 5 bases at J; junction bases unmatched: 8. In DNA, the CDR3 is TGTGCCATCAGTGAGAAGAGCGGGAGTAATAACAATGAGCAGTTCTTC. The encoded protein is CAISEKSGSNNNEQFF.

V gene TRBV4-1 combines with J gene TRBJ2-5; weak D call: TRBD1 (6 bases). The J call may not be correct, given that the DNA end is closer to TRBJ2-7. Germline V gives CDR1 MGHRA, CDR2 YSYEKL. This CDR3 spans 13 amino acids. The CDR3 here is CASSPRTAYEQYF. The CDR3, as DNA: TGCGCCAGCAGCCCAAGGACAGCCTACGAGCAGTACTTC.

This sequence joins TRBV6-6 and TRBJ2-5, with 10 bases aligning to TRBD2. CDR1 and CDR2 (germline): MNHNY, SVGAGI (reference sequence). V shed 6 bases and J 2 bases; nucleotides not matched to a gene: 3. CDR3 length equals 14 residues. This chain's CDR3 is CASRALAGQETQYF. CDR3 DNA sequence: TGTGCCAGCAGGGCACTAGCGGGGCAAGAGACCCAGTACTTC.

The chain recombines TRBV6-4 with TRBJ2-3, with D tentatively TRBD1 (5 bases). CDR1 and CDR2 (germline): MRHNA, SNTAGT. The CDR3 consists of 14 residues. V was trimmed by 3 bases and J by 2 bases, leaving 9 bases between them. The CDR3 region is CASSEGVTTDTQYF. As DNA, the CDR3 is TGTGCCAGCAGTGAAGGGGTTACCACAGATACGCAGTATTTT.

The rearrangement uses TRBV6-5 and TRBJ2-1; D might be TRBD1 (6 bases). CDR3 length equals 15 residues. Looked up from germline, CDR1 is MNHEY and CDR2 is SVGAGI. The V end lost 6 bases, the J end lost 5 bases, and 17 bases lay between the germline ends. The CDR3 coding sequence is TGTGCCAGCAGCGCCGGGCTAGCAGGGGACAATGAGCAGTTCTTC. Translating it yields CASSAGLAGDNEQFF.

The chain couples TRBV6-5 to TRBJ2-1, with D tentatively TRBD1 (5 bases). Germline V CDR1 and CDR2: MNHEY, SVGAGI. V lost 0 bases and J 5 bases, leaving 11 bases between the germline ends. This CDR3 contains 15 residues. CDR3 bases: TGTGCCAGCAGTTACTCCTGGACACTCAACAATGAGCAGTTCTTC. This encodes CASSYSWTLNNEQFF.

The chain recombines TRBV15 with TRBJ2-5; D might be TRBD1 (6 bases). Per germline, CDR1 LNHNV and CDR2 YYDKDF (reference sequence). Between the trimmed V and J ends, which lost 4 bases and 4 bases, there was a span of 16 bases. The CDR3 length is 15 residues. For the CDR3, the DNA is TGTGCCACCAGCACCCCCACAGGGTCGCCAGAGACCCAGTACTTC. This gives the protein CATSTPTGSPETQYF.

A remark on this clone: In the same sample, other DNA sequences code for this CDR3. The V call is TRBV7-9, the J call TRBJ1-2; D is perhaps TRBD1 (6 bases). This CDR3 is 12 amino acids long. V was shortened by 9 bases and J by 2 bases, with 10 bases between the two germline ends. The V gene's germline CDR1 is SEHNR and CDR2 FQNEAQ (reference sequence). The DNA of the CDR3 is TGTGCCAGTACAACAGGGAACTATGGCTACACCTTC. Residues: CASTTGNYGYTF. Full variable domain (missing parts from reference TRBV7-9 and TRBJ1-2): DTGVSQNPRHKITKRGQNVTFRCDPISEHNRLYWYRQTLGQGPEFLTYFQNEAQLEKSRLLSDRFSAERPKGSFSTLEIQRTEQGDSAMYLCASTTGNYGYTFGSGTRLTVV.

The chain links TRBV7-6 to TRBJ2-5; 7 bases line up with TRBD2. Losses at the gene ends were 5 bases for V and 5 bases for J; bases not matched to a gene: 11. CDR3 length: 15 residues. CDR1 is SGHVS, CDR2 FNYEAQ, per germline. The CDR3 coding sequence is TGTGCCAGCAGCCCGCTTGCGGGGGTTGAGGAGACCCAGTACTTC. Its protein product is CASSPLAGVEETQYF.

The gene calls are TRBV5-5 and TRBJ2-3, with 12 bases that match TRBD2. V lost 4 bases to trimming and J lost 0 bases; unmatched junction nucleotides: 9. CDR3 length: 18 residues. Germline CDR1 is SGHKS and CDR2 is YYEKEE (reference sequence). The CDR3 protein is CASSELAGGLISTDTQYF. CDR3 nucleotide sequence: TGTGCCAGCAGCGAACTAGCGGGAGGACTCATTAGCACAGATACGCAGTATTTT.

The chain couples TRBV19 to TRBJ1-5; the match to TRBD1 covers 7 bases. The CDR3 consists of 13 residues. In germline, CDR1 is LNHDA, CDR2 SQIVND (reference sequence). Trimming removed 6 bases from V and 4 bases from J; junction bases left unmatched: 3. For the CDR3, the DNA is TGTGCCAGTAGCGGACAGGTAAATCAGCCCCAGCATTTT. Protein sequence: CASSGQVNQPQHF.

The genes are TRBV6-6 and TRBJ2-7; a possible D gene is TRBD1 (6 bases). The CDR3 runs to 12 residues. From germline, CDR1 is MNHNY and CDR2 SVGAGI (reference sequence). V dropped 2 bases and J dropped 7 bases, with 9 bases sitting between them. As DNA, the CDR3 is TGTGCCAGCAGTTACACAGGGCGGGAGCAGTACTTC. Its translation: CASSYTGREQYF.

The genes are TRBV4-3 and TRBJ1-6; tentatively, D is TRBD1 (6 bases). CDR3 length equals 15 residues. Germline CDR1 and CDR2: LGHNA and YSLEER. V dropped 0 bases and J dropped 9 bases, with 12 bases sitting between them. CDR3: CASSQEGGAVSPLHF. Written as DNA, the CDR3 is TGCGCCAGCAGCCAAGAGGGGGGGGCGGTTTCACCCCTCCACTTT.

The chain recombines TRBV4-3 with TRBJ1-1; TRBD1 might be the D (6 bases). V was trimmed by 1 base and J by 1 base, leaving 16 bases between them. This CDR3 has 17 amino acids. Germline loops: CDR1 LGHNA, CDR2 YSLEER. The CDR3 region is CASSQGPPSRGNTEAFF. CDR3 coding DNA: TGCGCCAGCAGCCAAGGCCCACCGTCCAGGGGGAACACTGAAGCTTTCTTT.